The 21 T cell receptor beta chains below come from one sample, sequenced in a study of T cell responses to AZD1222 COVID-19 vaccine. Generated by immunoSEQ multiplex PCR, the TCRdb table keeps only in-frame clones and is missing some. The table shows about 130,000 clones, with approximately 84% occurring only once. Here the sequenced sample was peripheral blood, taken on day 0 of AZD1222 vaccination. These receptors originate from an adult in good health.

This clone was recorded once. This chain connects TRBV2 to TRBJ1-5, with 7 nucleotides matching TRBD1. This CDR3 is 15 amino acids long. Germline V gives CDR1 SNHLY, CDR2 FYNNEI. The ends lost 3 bases at V and 4 bases at J; junction bases unmatched: 6. In DNA, the CDR3 is TGTGCCAGCAGTGAGGACAGGATCGGTAATCAGCCCCAGCATTTT. Translation: CASSEDRIGNQPQHF.

V usage is TRBV10-2 and J usage is TRBJ2-3; 7 bases line up with TRBD2. V lost 10 bases to trimming and J lost 0 bases; unmatched junction nucleotides: 7. Germline values: CDR1 WSHSY, CDR2 SAAADI. The CDR3 is 14 amino acids. This CDR3 is CATTGTKSTDTQYF. The CDR3 bases are TGCGCCACCACCGGGACTAAAAGCACAGATACGCAGTATTTT.

This sequence joins TRBV11-2 and TRBJ1-1; D is unclear. Looked up from germline, CDR1 is SGHAT and CDR2 is FQNNGV. The V end was cut by 1 base, the J end by 7 bases, with 10 bases between. CDR3 length: 13 residues. CDR3 residues: CASSLGSGIEAFF. CDR3 sequence (DNA): TGTGCCAGCAGCTTAGGTAGTGGTATTGAAGCTTTCTTT.

The rearrangement uses TRBV4-2 and TRBJ1-2; D uncertain. This CDR3 comprises 13 residues. V lost 3 bases, J lost 8 bases, and 13 bases lay in between. CDR1 LGHNA and CDR2 YNFKEQ come from the germline V gene. CDR3 protein: CASSQPGPEGYTF. CDR3 DNA: TGTGCCAGCAGCCAGCCCGGGCCTGAGGGCTACACCTTC.

The rearrangement joins TRBV18 to TRBJ1-3; D is perhaps TRBD1 (5 bases). V lost 3 bases to trimming and J lost 0 bases, with 15 bases between them. The CDR3 contains 17 residues. Per the germline V gene, CDR1 is KGHSH and CDR2 is LQKENI. The CDR3 DNA follows: TGTGCCAGCTCACCGGGGCCGGGGCTCAACTCTGGAAACACCATATATTTT. Translating it yields CASSPGPGLNSGNTIYF.

This clone occurred once. The J gene is TRBJ2-5, the V gene TRBV13; possibly TRBD2 for D (5 bases). V lost 5 bases, J lost 3 bases, and 13 bases lay in between. The CDR3 covers 14 residues. The germline V gene encodes CDR1 PRHDT and CDR2 FYEKMQ (reference sequence). CDR3 in DNA: TGTGCCAGCAGCCCCGGGGTAGTGGAAGAGACCCAGTACTTC. The encoded protein is CASSPGVVEETQYF. Together with reference TRBV13 and TRBJ2-5, the CDR3 gives the full variable domain: AAGVIQSPRHLIKEKRETATLKCYPIPRHDTVYWYQQGPGQDPQFLISFYEKMQSDKGSIPDRFSAQQFSDYHSELNMSSLELGDSALYFCASSPGVVEETQYFGPGTRLLVL.

The CDR3 sequence: CASSYGRGGQYF. The CDR3 bases are TGCGCCAGCAGCTACGGGCGAGGAGGCCAGTACTTC. The chain has TRBV5-1 and TRBJ2-5, with D possibly being TRBD2 (5 bases). This CDR3 contains 12 residues. V lost 3 bases to trimming and J lost 10 bases, with 13 bases between them. Germline lookup yields CDR1 SGHRS and CDR2 YFSETQ. The variable domain in full, completed from reference TRBV5-1 and TRBJ2-5, reads KAGVTQTPRYLIKTRGQQVTLSCSPISGHRSVSWYQQTPGQGLQFLFEYFSETQRNKGNFPGRFSGRQFSNSRSEMNVSTLELGDSALYLCASSYGRGGQYFGPGTRLLVL.

V gene TRBV7-9 combines with J gene TRBJ1-1; TRBD1 matches at 7 bases. Germline V lookup: CDR1 SEHNR, CDR2 FQNEAQ (reference sequence). V dropped 5 bases and J dropped 8; count of bases not matched to a gene: 8. CDR3 length: 13 amino acids. The CDR3 sequence: CASSTSTGYEAFF. Here the CDR3 DNA reads TGTGCCAGCAGCACCTCGACAGGGTACGAAGCTTTCTTT.

J is TRBJ1-5 and V is TRBV30; D is possibly TRBD1 (5 bases). CDR1 and CDR2 from the germline V gene are GTSNPN and SVGIG (reference sequence). This CDR3 is 14 amino acids long. Deletions cut 5 bases from V and 6 bases from J, with 17 bases between. In nucleotides, the CDR3 is TGTGCCTGGGCCGACGGGGGTTTAGGTCAGCCCCAGCATTTT. Amino acid sequence: CAWADGGLGQPQHF.

CDR3 DNA sequence: TGCGCCAGCAGCTTGTGGGCGGAGAGCTCCTACAATGAGCAGTTCTTC. Translated: CASSLWAESSYNEQFF. The chain combines TRBV5-1 with TRBJ2-1; D not resolved. The length of the CDR3 is 16 residues. V dropped 1 base and J dropped 0 bases, with 11 bases sitting between them. The germline gives CDR1 SGHRS, CDR2 YFSETQ.

This clone was picked up a small number of times. The chain uses TRBV2 and TRBJ1-1; D gene unclear. The V and J ends lost 2 bases and 6 bases respectively, with 10 bases between them. The V gene's germline CDR1 is SNHLY and CDR2 FYNNEI. This CDR3 is built from 13 residues. CDR3 sequence: CASSEQTGAEAFF. The CDR3 nucleotides are TGTGCCAGCAGTGAACAGACTGGCGCTGAAGCTTTCTTT.

In its sample, this clone was seen a few times. The chain carries TRBV7-9 and TRBJ2-3, with D possibly TRBD1 on 6 matching bases. Between the trimmed V and J ends, which lost 2 bases and 1 base, there was a span of 16 bases. This CDR3 is built from 17 residues. The germline CDR1 and CDR2 sequences are SEHNR and FQNEAQ (reference sequence). The CDR3 DNA is TGTGCCAGCAGCTTAAGAGGGGGACCGAGTCGCACAGATACGCAGTATTTT. Amino acids: CASSLRGGPSRTDTQYF.

The V call is TRBV6-5, the J call TRBJ2-7; D is ambiguous. The germline V and J ends were trimmed by 3 bases and 1 base, with 13 bases remaining between them. Looked up from germline, CDR1 is MNHEY and CDR2 is SVGAGI. This CDR3 has 15 residues. The CDR3 DNA is TGTGCCAGCAGTTATTTTGGGCCCCAATCCTACGAGCAGTACTTC. Amino acid sequence: CASSYFGPQSYEQYF.

This clone was recorded a few times. Additional DNA sequences in this sample encode the identical CDR3. This chain links TRBV5-1 with TRBJ2-7, with D possibly matching TRBD1 (6 bases). Per germline, CDR1 SGHRS and CDR2 YFSETQ. The length of the CDR3 is 13 residues. Deletions cut 3 bases from V and 2 bases from J, with 9 bases between. The CDR3 loop is CASSSGQTYEQYF. CDR3 nucleotides: TGCGCCAGCAGCTCCGGACAGACCTACGAGCAGTACTTC.

The chain employs TRBV7-3 and TRBJ2-3, with D perhaps TRBD1 (5 bases). Trimming cost V 3 bases and J 3 bases, with 10 bases left between them. There are 14 residues in the CDR3. Per the germline V gene, CDR1 is SGHTA and CDR2 is FQGTGA. CDR3: CASSFVGPTDTQYF. CDR3 DNA: TGTGCCAGCAGCTTTGTGGGGCCGACAGATACGCAGTATTTT.

This clone was picked up a small number of times. The V and J genes are TRBV11-2 and TRBJ2-7, with TRBD2 identical over 8 bases. The germline V gene encodes CDR1 SGHAT and CDR2 FQNNGV. CDR3 length: 14 amino acids. Trimming cost V 8 bases and J 7 bases; bases outside gene matches: 13. DNA for the CDR3: TGTGCCAGCGCGGGGGGCAACGGACTGAGGGAGCAGTACTTC. This codes for CASAGGNGLREQYF.

This clone was seen only once. This chain uses TRBV5-1 with TRBJ1-2; 9 bases agree with TRBD1. Trimming at V came to 4 bases and at J to 2 bases, leaving 9 bases not matched to a gene. The CDR3 has 16 amino acids. CDR1 is SGHRS and CDR2 is YFSETQ in the germline V gene. In DNA form, the CDR3 reads TGCGCCAGCAGCCCGGACGTAGGACAGGGGAACTATGGCTACACCTTC. This codes for CASSPDVGQGNYGYTF.

The V and J genes are TRBV27 and TRBJ1-5; no reliable D call. Trimming removed 0 bases at V and 1 base at J, with 7 bases between. CDR1 and CDR2 (germline): MNHEY, SMNVEV (reference sequence). The CDR3 is made up of 15 amino acids. This chain's CDR3 is CASSLSMGSNQPQHF. The CDR3 nucleotides read TGTGCCAGCAGTTTATCAATGGGGAGCAATCAGCCCCAGCATTTT.

V usage is TRBV2 and J usage is TRBJ2-7; TRBD1 is a possible D gene (7 bases). Deletions cut 7 bases from V and 4 bases from J, with 14 bases between. Germline CDR1 and CDR2: SNHLY and FYNNEI. There are 13 residues in the CDR3. This CDR3 is CASNEGAGYEQYF. The CDR3 DNA is TGTGCCAGCAACGAGGGGGCGGGGTACGAGCAGTACTTC.

V is TRBV5-6 and J is TRBJ1-4; D is unclear. Germline V CDR1 and CDR2: SGHDT, YYEEEE. The V end lost 1 base, the J end lost 5 bases, and 12 bases lay between the germline ends. CDR3 length equals 15 residues. The CDR3 region is CASSLSDLLNEKLFF. In DNA form, the CDR3 reads TGTGCCAGCAGCTTGTCCGACTTACTCAATGAAAAACTGTTTTTT.

The chain has TRBV19 and TRBJ1-5, with D maybe TRBD1 (5 bases). V dropped 0 bases and J dropped 3 bases, with 15 bases sitting between them. Germline CDR1 is LNHDA and CDR2 is SQIVND (reference sequence). This CDR3 is 17 amino acids long. The chain's CDR3 is CASSIDQGGVANQPQHF. CDR3 bases: TGTGCCAGTAGTATAGATCAAGGAGGGGTGGCCAATCAGCCCCAGCATTTT.